A single sample is the source of the 10 T cell receptor beta chains below, sequenced in a study of blood T cell repertoires in COVID-19. Sequenced by immunoSEQ multiplex PCR; TCRdb stores in-frame clones only, minus some. This sample has roughly 120,000 clones; more than 85% occur once, and the top ten carry just over 2%. Material for sequencing was peripheral blood. These receptors all come from a man between 50 and 59 years old with COVID-19, enrolled during active disease.

The V gene is TRBV2, the J gene TRBJ2-6, with a possible D match to TRBD2 (5 bases). The CDR3 has 16 amino acids. CDR1 SNHLY and CDR2 FYNNEI come from the germline V gene. With 9 bases removed from V and 1 base from J, the gap between germline ends came to 16 bases. Here the CDR3 DNA reads TGTGCCAGTGTCGGCGAGACGGGATCTGGGGCCAACGTCCTGACTTTC. Protein: CASVGETGSGANVLTF.

The rearrangement links TRBV9 to TRBJ2-3; 9 bases are a match to TRBD1. J gave up 5 bases and V 4 bases, and 8 bases lay outside the gene matches. The V gene's germline CDR1 is SGDLS and CDR2 YYNGEE. The CDR3 spans 15 residues. In DNA form, the CDR3 reads TGTGCCAGCAGCCCAAGGACAGGGGTAGAAGATACGCAGTATTTT. Its protein is CASSPRTGVEDTQYF.

The chain uses TRBV5-1 and TRBJ2-7, with 8 bases lining up with TRBD1. Looked up from germline, CDR1 is SGHRS and CDR2 is YFSETQ. The CDR3 extends over 13 amino acids. The V segment lost 6 bases and the J segment 3 bases; nucleotides outside the gene matches: 5. CDR3 nucleotides: TGCGCCAGCACCCAGGGGGCGGACTACGAGCAGTACTTC. Translating it yields CASTQGADYEQYF. Full variable domain (outside the CDR3, taken from reference TRBV5-1 and TRBJ2-7): KAGVTQTPRYLIKTRGQQVTLSCSPISGHRSVSWYQQTPGQGLQFLFEYFSETQRNKGNFPGRFSGRQFSNSRSEMNVSTLELGDSALYLCASTQGADYEQYFGPGTRLTVT.

The V and J genes are TRBV4-2 and TRBJ1-1; the D is unclear. Per germline, CDR1 LGHNA and CDR2 YNFKEQ. The CDR3 loop spans 15 amino acids. V was shortened by 1 base and J by 4 bases, with 13 bases between the two germline ends. CDR3 DNA: TGTGCCAGCAGCCAAGTAACGTCAGCGGGCACTGAAGCTTTCTTT. Translation gives CASSQVTSAGTEAFF.

This clone was detected a few times. The gene calls are TRBV20-1 and TRBJ2-1; a weak D match, TRBD1 (5 bases). V lost 3 bases to trimming and J lost 4 bases, with 10 bases between them. The CDR3 consists of 13 residues. The V gene's germline CDR1 is DFQATT and CDR2 SNEGSKA (reference sequence). The CDR3 region has the DNA TGCAGTGCTAGTAGTACAGGTTACAATGAGCAGTTCTTC. This translates into CSASSTGYNEQFF.

This rearrangement joins TRBV5-1 to TRBJ1-3; 7 positions match TRBD1. Germline V gene data show CDR1 as SGHRS and CDR2 as YFSETQ. The CDR3 has 13 amino acids. The J segment lost 7 bases and the V segment lost 4 bases, leaving 5 bases of the junction unmatched. In nucleotides, the CDR3 is TGCGCCAGCAGCGCCTCGACAGGGAACACCATATATTTT. Its protein is CASSASTGNTIYF. Combining the CDR3 with reference TRBV5-1 and TRBJ1-3 gives the whole variable domain KAGVTQTPRYLIKTRGQQVTLSCSPISGHRSVSWYQQTPGQGLQFLFEYFSETQRNKGNFPGRFSGRQFSNSRSEMNVSTLELGDSALYLCASSASTGNTIYFGEGSWLTVV.

As DNA, the CDR3 is TGTGCCAGCAGTTACTCGTTACAGGCCCTACGTTACTTC. Translating gives CASSYSLQALRYF. The J gene is TRBJ2-5, the V gene TRBV6-2 or TRBV6-3; D is possibly TRBD1 (5 bases). The CDR3 spans 13 residues. In germline, CDR1 is MNHEY, CDR2 SVGEGT. Between the trimmed V and J ends, which lost 0 bases and 14 bases, there was a span of 16 bases.

This chain joins TRBV10-3 and TRBJ2-2, with a possible D match to TRBD2 (6 bases). The V gene's germline CDR1 is ENHRY and CDR2 SYGVKD. The CDR3 is 16 amino acids. The germline V and J ends were trimmed by 0 bases and 7 bases, with 15 bases remaining between them. CDR3 amino acids: CAISESNGSPGGELFF. Here the CDR3 DNA reads TGTGCCATCAGTGAGTCGAACGGGAGCCCCGGCGGGGAGCTGTTTTTT.

The V gene is TRBV19, the J gene TRBJ2-2, with 8 bases lining up with TRBD2. CDR3 length: 18 residues. The J segment lost 6 bases and the V segment lost 10 bases, leaving 22 bases of the junction unmatched. CDR1 is LNHDA and CDR2 is SQIVND in the germline V gene (reference sequence). CDR3 sequence: CAIPRWVKASGYPGELFF. For the CDR3, the DNA is TGTGCCATACCTCGGTGGGTAAAGGCTAGCGGGTACCCCGGGGAGCTGTTTTTT.

This chain joins TRBV30 and TRBJ1-5; D not certain. Germline values: CDR1 GTSNPN, CDR2 SVGIG (reference sequence). The ends were cut back, 0 bases at V and 7 bases at J, with 10 bases in the middle. The CDR3 consists of 13 residues. DNA of the CDR3: TGTGCCTGGAGTGTATTGGGCCGACAGCCCCAGCATTTT. It specifies CAWSVLGRQPQHF.